What follows are 19 T cell receptor beta chains derived from one specimen sequenced in a study of regulatory T cells in long-lasting Graves disease. The time point denotes: persistent/refractory GD, antithyroid drugs over 5 years with positive TRAb. Generation of the TCR library employed RNA extracted from PBMCs. Combining iRepertoire HTBI primers with Arm-PCR of CDR3 regions, the authors built TCR beta libraries. TCRdb reanalysed the multiplex PCR reads using MiXCR and keeps one entry per CDR3 protein. This table holds about 430,000 distinct CDR3 sequences, under 25% found once. Specimen: peripheral blood mononuclear cells (PBMCs), collected when the disease was refractory, from a patient treated with antithyroid drugs. These receptors came from a female donor with Graves disease.

This clonotype showed up many times. The chain links TRBV2 to TRBJ1-5; 8 nucleotides agree with TRBD1. The V segment lost 2 bases and the J segment 6 bases; nucleotides outside the gene matches: 6. The CDR3 is 15 amino acids. Germline lookup yields CDR1 SNHLY and CDR2 FYNNEI. The CDR3 DNA reads TGTGCCAGCAGTGAAAGGGCAGGGGGCCCTCAGCCCCAGCATTTT. It translates to CASSERAGGPQPQHF.

This clonotype was counted ten times or more. The chain couples TRBV2 to TRBJ2-5; 8 nucleotides agree with TRBD2. The V segment lost 4 bases and the J segment 3 bases; nucleotides outside the gene matches: 1. The CDR3 covers 13 residues. The germline V gene has CDR1 SNHLY and CDR2 FYNNEI. CDR3 region: CASSVGLEETQYF. The CDR3 DNA sequence: TGTGCCAGCAGTGTGGGACTAGAAGAGACCCAGTACTTC.

This clonotype was detected a few times. The genes are TRBV6-5 and TRBJ2-2, with 9 bases aligning to TRBD1. V dropped 3 bases and J dropped 7; count of bases not matched to a gene: 3. CDR1 and CDR2 (germline): MNHEY, SVGAGI. The CDR3 length is 14 residues. CDR3 sequence (DNA): TGTGCCAGCAGTTATGGGACAGGGATCGGGGAGCTGTTTTTT. Translating gives CASSYGTGIGELFF.

V is TRBV6-5 and J is TRBJ1-4; no firm D call. This CDR3 has 14 amino acids. Germline loops: CDR1 MNHEY, CDR2 SVGAGI. V dropped 4 bases and J dropped 7 bases, with 13 bases sitting between them. The CDR3 region has the DNA TGTGCCAGCAGTTCCGGGATTGGGAGTGAAAAACTGTTTTTT. Translation: CASSSGIGSEKLFF.

Remarks on this clonotype: A read error may account for a junction end that differs from germline. The chain joins TRBV3-1 to TRBJ2-6, with D maybe TRBD1 (5 bases). Germline CDR1 and CDR2: LGHDT and YNNKEL (reference sequence). This CDR3 is built from 15 residues. The CDR3 loop is CASSQADSGANVPTF. DNA of the CDR3: TGTGCCAGCAGCCAAGCTGACTCTGGGGCCAACGTCCCGACTTTC.

A remark on this clonotype: A read error may explain this, as a much larger clone is one base away. The rearrangement joins TRBV3-1 to TRBJ2-5, with a possible D match to TRBD2 (6 bases). Per germline, CDR1 LGHDT and CDR2 YNNKEL (reference sequence). This CDR3 is 15 amino acids long. CDR3 nucleotide sequence: TGTGCCGGCAGCAAACAGTACCTCGGGGGAGAGACCCAGTACTTC. Translated: CAGSKQYLGGETQYF.

This clonotype was seen only a few times. The CDR3 region has the DNA TGTGCCAGCAGTTTACCTGCCGGGACTAGCTACGAGCAGTACTTC. Translating gives CASSLPAGTSYEQYF. V and J are TRBV28 and TRBJ2-7, with 8 positions matching TRBD2. Trimming took 2 bases from V and 3 from J; bases not matched to a gene: 6. CDR1 and CDR2 (germline): MDHEN, SYDVKM. This CDR3 is 15 amino acids long.

This clonotype was detected a few times. This chain links TRBV5-1 with TRBJ1-5; D may be TRBD1 (5 bases). V dropped 0 bases and J dropped 0 bases, with 19 bases sitting between them. The CDR3 consists of 19 residues. Germline V gene lookup returns CDR1 SGHRS and CDR2 YFSETQ. CDR3: CASSLANWEQANSNQPQHF. The CDR3, as DNA: TGCGCCAGCAGCTTGGCGAATTGGGAACAGGCAAATAGCAATCAGCCCCAGCATTTT.

This clonotype showed up many times. The J gene is TRBJ2-2, the V gene TRBV12-3 or TRBV12-4; no reliable D call. The CDR3 extends over 15 amino acids. The V end was cut by 7 bases, the J end by 5 bases, with 17 bases between. In DNA form, the CDR3 reads TGTGCCAGCACCCAGACGGGCTCGGTGACCGGGGAGCTGTTTTTT. This sequence encodes CASTQTGSVTGELFF.

This clonotype was counted at least ten times. This rearrangement joins TRBV20-1 to TRBJ2-7; 10 bases are shared with TRBD1. The ends lost 3 bases at V and 0 bases at J; junction bases unmatched: 5. The CDR3 length is 15 residues. CDR1 is DFQATT and CDR2 is SNEGSKA in the germline V gene (reference sequence). The CDR3 DNA reads as TGCAGTGCTAGCGGGGGACAGGGGATCTCCTACGAGCAGTACTTC. Protein sequence: CSASGGQGISYEQYF.

This clonotype was counted between two and nine times. CDR3 in DNA: TGTGCCAGCAGCCAAGGACGGACAGGGGAAGATTTAAGAGGGAACACTGAAGCTTTCTTT. Amino acids: CASSQGRTGEDLRGNTEAFF. The chain carries TRBV14 and TRBJ1-1; 9 bases match TRBD1. Per the germline V gene, CDR1 is SGHDN and CDR2 is FVKESK. The CDR3 has 20 amino acids. V trimming: 1 base; J trimming: 1 base; junction bases outside the gene matches: 16.

This clonotype occurred many times. This chain joins TRBV5-6 and TRBJ2-7, with 7 bases aligning to TRBD2. CDR3 length equals 15 residues. Germline V CDR1 and CDR2: SGHDT, YYEEEE. V lost 1 base to trimming and J lost 0 bases; unmatched junction nucleotides: 4. CDR3 in amino acids: CASSLIGRSSYEQYF. CDR3 coding DNA: TGTGCCAGCAGCTTGATCGGGAGGAGCTCCTACGAGCAGTACTTC.

This clonotype was observed at least ten times. CDR3 nucleotide sequence: TGTGCCAGCAGTTTGTCTTTTAAAGAGACCCAGTACTTC. Translating it yields CASSLSFKETQYF. The V and J genes are TRBV28 and TRBJ2-5, with D unclear. The CDR3 spans 13 residues. The germline V gene has CDR1 MDHEN and CDR2 SYDVKM. Trimming stripped 3 bases from V and 3 bases from J, with 8 bases between.

This clonotype was detected ten times or more. V is TRBV2 and J is TRBJ2-2, with a tentative D call TRBD2 (5 bases). Deletions cut 6 bases from V and 4 bases from J, with 15 bases between. CDR1 and CDR2 from the germline V gene are SNHLY and FYNNEI. This CDR3 is built from 15 residues. The CDR3 bases are TGTGCCAGCAGACCGGACGGTACTAGCACCGGGGAGCTGTTTTTT. It translates to CASRPDGTSTGELFF.

The J gene is TRBJ1-1, the V gene TRBV7-6; 9 bases are shared with TRBD1. The CDR3 has 17 residues. Germline V lookup: CDR1 SGHVS, CDR2 FNYEAQ. With V trimmed by 3 bases and J by 0 bases, 8 bases remained unmatched. CDR3 in amino acids: CASSFPGTGNLNTEAFF. The CDR3 region has the DNA TGTGCCAGCAGCTTCCCCGGGACAGGGAATTTGAACACTGAAGCTTTCTTT.

This clonotype was recorded a few times. V and J are TRBV7-8 and TRBJ2-5; D not resolved. The CDR3 sequence is 14 residues long. Germline assignment: CDR1 SGHVS and CDR2 FQNEAQ. The V and J ends lost 1 base and 7 bases respectively, with 13 bases between them. DNA for the CDR3: TGTGCCAGCAGCTTAGATGCCGTGACCGGGACCCAGTACTTC. It is translated as CASSLDAVTGTQYF. Supplemented by reference TRBV7-8 and TRBJ2-5, the full variable domain reads GAGVSQSPRYKVAKRGQDVALRCDPISGHVSLFWYQQALGQGPEFLTYFQNEAQLDKSGLPSDRFFAERPEGSVSTLKIQRTQQEDSAVYLCASSLDAVTGTQYFGPGTRLLVL.

This clonotype was observed many times. The V call is TRBV28, the J call TRBJ1-1; tentative D call: TRBD1 (5 bases). The CDR3 is 14 residues long. Germline V gives CDR1 MDHEN, CDR2 SYDVKM. The V end lost 5 bases, the J end lost 1 base, and 11 bases lay between the germline ends. Here the CDR3 reads CASSVQGPNTEAFF. The CDR3 DNA reads TGTGCCAGCAGTGTCCAGGGACCGAACACTGAAGCTTTCTTT.

This rearrangement joins TRBV20-1 to TRBJ1-4; D is possibly TRBD1 (6 bases). The CDR3 runs to 15 residues. Trimming took 0 bases from V and 6 from J, leaving 14 bases between them. The germline V gene encodes CDR1 DFQATT and CDR2 SNEGSKA (reference sequence). CDR3 loop: CSARDRRGLDEKLFF. The CDR3 region has the DNA TGCAGTGCTAGAGATAGAAGGGGGTTGGATGAAAAACTGTTTTTT.

This rearrangement joins TRBV5-1 to TRBJ2-1, with D maybe TRBD1 (6 bases). The CDR3 totals 15 residues. Germline CDR1 SGHRS, CDR2 YFSETQ. Trimming left V 0 bases short and J 4 bases short, with 11 bases between. This chain's CDR3 is CASSLVGAEYNEQFF. CDR3 bases: TGCGCCAGCAGCTTGGTGGGGGCCGAATACAATGAGCAGTTCTTC. Together with reference TRBV5-1 and TRBJ2-1, the CDR3 gives the full variable domain: KAGVTQTPRYLIKTRGQQVTLSCSPISGHRSVSWYQQTPGQGLQFLFEYFSETQRNKGNFPGRFSGRQFSNSRSEMNVSTLELGDSALYLCASSLVGAEYNEQFFGPGTRLTVL.